Shown below are 23 T cell receptor beta chains from a single sample sequenced in a study of T-cell reconstitution after alpha-beta-depleted transplantation in children. Researchers prepared the TCRbeta library using unique molecular identifiers, the study reports. Using its own MiXCR run on the PCR reads, TCRdb lists one record per CDR3 protein. This table has some 490,000 distinct CDR3 sequences, 12% appearing once. The sample consisted of PBMCs from the stem cell graft donor, taken from the stem cell graft. The receptors were gathered from a human donor who donated a stem cell graft to a child with combined immunodeficiency.

This clonotype was seen a few times. This sequence joins TRBV12-3 or TRBV12-4 and TRBJ1-2; TRBD1 might be the D (6 bases). The CDR3 consists of 13 residues. The V gene lost 4 bases and the J gene lost 4 bases, with 10 bases spanning the gap. The chain's CDR3 is CASSYRVFYGYTF. CDR3 in DNA: TGTGCCAGCAGTTACAGGGTTTTCTATGGCTACACCTTC.

The chain employs TRBV30 and TRBJ1-2, with D hard to call. The V end lost 0 bases, the J end lost 2 bases, and 7 bases lay between the germline ends. The CDR3 contains 13 residues. Germline assignment: CDR1 GTSNPN and CDR2 SVGIG (reference sequence). The CDR3 sequence: CAWSVTANYGYTF. The CDR3 DNA sequence: TGTGCCTGGAGTGTAACAGCAAACTATGGCTACACCTTC.

Many counts were recorded for this clonotype. V usage is TRBV20-1 and J usage is TRBJ2-1, with 7 bases fitting TRBD1. The CDR3 is made up of 22 amino acids. The germline gives CDR1 DFQATT, CDR2 SNEGSKA (reference sequence). After removal of 1 base from V and 0 bases from J, the junction contained 24 bases not matched to a gene. The CDR3 reads CSARVPLREGQRRTGSYNEQFF. The DNA of the CDR3 is TGCAGTGCTAGAGTTCCACTTAGAGAGGGACAGCGGCGGACGGGCTCCTACAATGAGCAGTTCTTC.

This clonotype was detected ten times or more. The chain links TRBV6-5 to TRBJ2-1; TRBD1 might be the D (6 bases). CDR3 size: 13 residues. Per germline, CDR1 MNHEY and CDR2 SVGAGI. V lost 2 bases to trimming and J lost 9 bases, with 11 bases between them. CDR3 region: CASSYQGLGEQFF. The CDR3 region has the DNA TGTGCCAGCAGTTACCAGGGGCTAGGTGAGCAGTTCTTC.

The chain joins TRBV6-1 to TRBJ1-1; TRBD1 matches at 8 bases. The CDR3 sequence is 13 residues long. J lost 5 bases, V lost 6 bases, and 5 bases had no gene match. Per the germline V gene, CDR1 is MNHNS and CDR2 is SASEGT. CDR3 sequence reads: CASRSGGYTEAFF. The CDR3 coding sequence is TGTGCCAGCAGATCAGGGGGCTATACTGAAGCTTTCTTT.

The chain couples TRBV11-2 to TRBJ2-3; D remains unclear. The CDR3 has 12 residues. V was shortened by 4 bases and J by 9 bases, with 11 bases between the two germline ends. Germline CDR1 is SGHAT and CDR2 is FQNNGV. The CDR3 bases are TGTGCCAGCAGCTCAGAAGGGTCAACGCAGTATTTT. It encodes CASSSEGSTQYF.

This clonotype was picked up a small number of times. V usage is TRBV21-1 and J usage is TRBJ1-3; TRBD1 is taken as the D call from the table, unchecked against the DNA. TRBV21-1 is described as a pseudogene. This CDR3 is built from 20 residues. The CDR3 coding sequence is TGTGCCAGCAGCGCAGTTCTAAGAGACAGGGAGTCCCTCTCTGGAAACACCATATATTTT. It translates to CASSAVLRDRESLSGNTIYF.

The sample holds a few counts of this clonotype. The chain recombines TRBV6-5 with TRBJ2-2; D is unresolved. The CDR3 spans 14 residues. Per the germline V gene, CDR1 is MNHEY and CDR2 is SVGAGI. V was cut by 6 bases and J by 3 bases, with 11 bases left in between. Here the CDR3 reads CASRYRADTGELFF. As DNA, the CDR3 is TGTGCCAGCAGATATCGGGCGGACACCGGGGAGCTGTTTTTT.

This clonotype has ten or more counts. The gene calls are TRBV13 and TRBJ2-7; unclear D gene. V was trimmed by 5 bases and J by 0 bases, leaving 11 bases between them. This CDR3 has 14 amino acids. The germline V gene has CDR1 PRHDT and CDR2 FYEKMQ (reference sequence). The CDR3 DNA reads TGTGCCAGCAGCCCCCGACACTTCTCCTACGAGCAGTACTTC. As protein: CASSPRHFSYEQYF. Full variable domain (remainder filled in from reference TRBV13 and TRBJ2-7): AAGVIQSPRHLIKEKRETATLKCYPIPRHDTVYWYQQGPGQDPQFLISFYEKMQSDKGSIPDRFSAQQFSDYHSELNMSSLELGDSALYFCASSPRHFSYEQYFGPGTRLTVT.

This rearrangement joins TRBV24-1 to TRBJ1-5; D not certain. CDR3 length equals 13 residues. CDR1 is KGHDR, CDR2 SFDVKD, per germline. The V gene lost 4 bases and the J gene lost 6 bases, with 9 bases spanning the gap. As DNA, the CDR3 is TGTGCCACCAGTGAAGGTCGAGTTCAGCCCCAGCATTTT. It encodes CATSEGRVQPQHF.

J is TRBJ1-1 and V is TRBV12-3 or TRBV12-4, with TRBD1 identical over 7 bases. The CDR3 extends over 13 amino acids. With 1 base clipped from V and 8 bases from J, the junction kept 4 bases outside the gene matches. The CDR3 here is CASSLVPGGEAFF. The DNA of the CDR3 is TGTGCCAGCAGTTTAGTCCCAGGGGGGGAAGCTTTCTTT.

The chain combines TRBV18 with TRBJ2-7; D tentatively reads TRBD1 or TRBD2 (5 bases each). The germline V and J ends were trimmed by 3 bases and 7 bases, with 16 bases remaining between them. This CDR3 is 14 amino acids long. Germline assignment: CDR1 KGHSH and CDR2 LQKENI. CDR3 in amino acids: CASSPSGTSPEQYF. The CDR3 DNA reads as TGTGCCAGCTCACCTTCCGGGACCTCCCCGGAGCAGTACTTC.

This clonotype has at least ten counts. The chain combines TRBV6-5 with TRBJ2-2, with D perhaps being TRBD1 or TRBD2 (6 bases each). CDR1 MNHEY and CDR2 SVGAGI come from the germline V gene. This CDR3 has 16 amino acids. The V and J ends lost 2 bases and 5 bases respectively, with 15 bases between them. The CDR3 loop reads CASSYVLGGPTGELFF. The CDR3, as DNA: TGTGCCAGCAGTTACGTCCTAGGGGGGCCTACCGGGGAGCTGTTTTTT.

This clonotype was picked up a small number of times. The chain is built from TRBV20-1 and TRBJ2-3; D might be TRBD1 or TRBD2, each matching 5 bases. The CDR3 is 14 residues long. Germline V lookup: CDR1 DFQATT, CDR2 SNEGSKA (reference sequence). CDR3 sequence (DNA): TGCGGGGGTTTGCCGACAAAGGGCACAGATACGCAGTATTTT. Its translation is CGGLPTKGTDTQYF.

This clonotype was counted a few times. V usage is TRBV15 and J usage is TRBJ2-7; 10 nucleotides align to TRBD1. V trimming: 1 base; J trimming: 2 bases; junction bases outside the gene matches: 8. The CDR3 consists of 17 residues. Germline lookup yields CDR1 LNHNV and CDR2 YYDKDF (reference sequence). CDR3 loop: CATSRGTGTGETYEQYF. The CDR3 DNA reads TGTGCCACCAGCAGAGGGACAGGGACAGGGGAAACCTACGAGCAGTACTTC.

Of note for this clonotype: The junction differs from germline at one of its ends, possibly a read error. This rearrangement joins TRBV5-6 to TRBJ2-1; D gene ambiguous. The CDR3 loop spans 13 amino acids. CDR1 and CDR2 from the germline V gene are SGHDT and YYEEEE. CDR3 residues: CAISPGRYNEQFF. For the CDR3, the DNA is TGTGCCATCAGCCCCGGACGTTACAATGAGCAGTTCTTC. The variable domain in full, completed from reference TRBV5-6 and TRBJ2-1, reads DAGVTQSPTHLIKTRGQQVTLRCSPKSGHDTVSWYQQALGQGPQFIFQYYEEEERQRGNFPDRFSGHQFPNYSSELNVNALLLGDSALYLCAISPGRYNEQFFGPGTRLTVL.

This clonotype has at least ten counts. The chain joins TRBV30 to TRBJ2-2, with TRBD2 as a possible D gene (5 bases). Germline V lookup: CDR1 GTSNPN, CDR2 SVGIG (reference sequence). CDR3 length: 15 amino acids. Trimming pared 4 bases from V and 1 base from J, leaving 13 bases between. DNA for the CDR3: TGTGCCTGGAACGGGATACCTAAGAACACCGGGGAGCTGTTTTTT. Translating gives CAWNGIPKNTGELFF. Based on the CDR3 plus reference TRBV30 and TRBJ2-2, the full variable domain is SQTIHQWPATLVQPVGSPLSLECTVEGTSNPNLYWYRQAAGRGLQLLFYSVGIGQISSEVPQNLSASRPQDRQFILSSKKLLLSDSGFYLCAWNGIPKNTGELFFGEGSRLTVL.

V and J are TRBV5-1 and TRBJ2-7; 9 nucleotides line up with TRBD1. The length of the CDR3 is 14 residues. CDR1 is SGHRS and CDR2 is YFSETQ in the germline V gene. With V trimmed by 6 bases and J by 2 bases, 6 bases remained unmatched. This chain's CDR3 is CASMPGTGTYEQYF. CDR3 bases: TGCGCCAGCATGCCCGGGACAGGGACCTACGAGCAGTACTTC. Combining the CDR3 with reference TRBV5-1 and TRBJ2-7 gives the whole variable domain KAGVTQTPRYLIKTRGQQVTLSCSPISGHRSVSWYQQTPGQGLQFLFEYFSETQRNKGNFPGRFSGRQFSNSRSEMNVSTLELGDSALYLCASMPGTGTYEQYFGPGTRLTVT.

This clonotype was seen more than once but under ten times. The chain carries TRBV11-1 and TRBJ1-1, with TRBD1 as a possible D gene (5 bases). In germline, CDR1 is SGHAT, CDR2 FQDESV (reference sequence). The CDR3 length is 13 residues. Trimming removed 6 bases from V and 4 bases from J, with 12 bases in between. The CDR3 is CASRAQTVTEAFF. For the CDR3, the DNA is TGTGCCAGCAGGGCCCAGACAGTCACTGAAGCTTTCTTT.

The rearrangement links TRBV5-5 to TRBJ2-1; 9 nucleotides line up with TRBD1. J was trimmed by 2 bases and V by 4 bases; bases with no gene match: 4. Germline CDR1 is SGHKS and CDR2 is YYEKEE (reference sequence). The CDR3 runs 15 residues. The CDR3 region is CASSPGTGTYNEQFF. CDR3 nucleotides: TGTGCCAGCAGCCCCGGGACAGGGACCTACAATGAGCAGTTCTTC.

The CDR3 nucleotides are TGTGCCAGCCAGGCGGGGGGATTGGACACCGGGGAGCTGTTTTTT. The encoded protein is CASQAGGLDTGELFF. This rearrangement joins TRBV6-1 to TRBJ2-2; 8 bases are shared with TRBD2. CDR1 and CDR2 from the germline V gene are MNHNS and SASEGT. The CDR3 is 15 residues long. V gave up 8 bases and J gave up 3 bases; unmatched junction bases: 8.

This chain connects TRBV5-1 to TRBJ2-7, with D perhaps matching TRBD1 (5 bases). Germline V CDR1 and CDR2: SGHRS, YFSETQ. CDR3 length: 16 residues. Trimming cost V 4 bases and J 4 bases, with 21 bases left between them. The CDR3 DNA reads as TGCGCCAGCAGCACACGACCGCAGTCCAGGGTGTACGAGCAGTACTTC. Translated: CASSTRPQSRVYEQYF.

Ten or more counts support this clonotype. The rearrangement joins TRBV4-3 to TRBJ2-3; TRBD1 might be the D (5 bases). Trimming left V 0 bases short and J 5 bases short, with 18 bases between. The germline CDR1 and CDR2 sequences are LGHNA and YSLEER. The CDR3 is 17 amino acids. CDR3 residues: CASSQDRVEDTGDTQYF. CDR3 coding DNA: TGCGCCAGCAGCCAAGATAGGGTAGAGGACACGGGAGATACGCAGTATTTT.